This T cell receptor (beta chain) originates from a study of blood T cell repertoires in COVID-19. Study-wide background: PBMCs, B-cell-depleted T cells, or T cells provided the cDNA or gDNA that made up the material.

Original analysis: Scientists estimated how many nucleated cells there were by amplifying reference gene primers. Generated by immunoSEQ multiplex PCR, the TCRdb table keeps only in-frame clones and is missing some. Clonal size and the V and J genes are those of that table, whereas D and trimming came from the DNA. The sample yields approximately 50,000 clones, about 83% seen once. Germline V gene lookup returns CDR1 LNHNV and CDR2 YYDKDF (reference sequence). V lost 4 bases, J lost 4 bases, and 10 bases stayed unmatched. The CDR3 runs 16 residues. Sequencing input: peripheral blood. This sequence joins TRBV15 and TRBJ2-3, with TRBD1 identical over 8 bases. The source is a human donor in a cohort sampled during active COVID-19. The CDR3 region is CATSIFGQGSPDTQYF. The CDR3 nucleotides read TGTGCCACCAGCATCTTCGGACAGGGCAGTCCAGATACGCAGTATTTT. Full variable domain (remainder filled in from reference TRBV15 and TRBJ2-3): DAMVIQNPRYQVTQFGKPVTLSCSQTLNHNVMYWYQQKSSQAPKLLFHYYDKDFNNEADTPDNFQSRRPNTSFCFLDIRSPGLGDTAMYLCATSIFGQGSPDTQYFGPGTRLTVL.